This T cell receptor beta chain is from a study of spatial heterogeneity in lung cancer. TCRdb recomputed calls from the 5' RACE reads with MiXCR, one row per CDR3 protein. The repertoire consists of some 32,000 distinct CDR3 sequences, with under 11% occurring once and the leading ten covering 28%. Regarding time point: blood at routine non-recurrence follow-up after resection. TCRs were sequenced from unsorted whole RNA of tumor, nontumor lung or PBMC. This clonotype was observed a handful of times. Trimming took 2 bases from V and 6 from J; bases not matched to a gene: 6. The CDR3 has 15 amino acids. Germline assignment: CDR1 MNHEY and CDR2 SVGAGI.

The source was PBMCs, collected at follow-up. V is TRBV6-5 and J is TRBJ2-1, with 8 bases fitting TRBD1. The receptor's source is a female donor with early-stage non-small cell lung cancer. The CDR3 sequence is CASSYPAGQGNEQFF. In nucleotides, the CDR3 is TGTGCCAGCAGTTACCCCGCTGGACAGGGCAATGAGCAGTTCTTC.